Included here is one T cell receptor beta chain sequence, with context. The target antigen is unknown. These data come from a study of beta chain features in type 1 diabetes. Study results and limitations: Comparison showed that naive, central memory and Treg TCRB repertoires appeared more similar among patients than among healthy donors. VDJ junctions from patients with type 1 diabetes contained fewer insertions and more deletions. Among all four CD4+ subsets, Type 1 diabetes patients had TCRB CDR3s that were moderately but significantly shorter.

About 120 mL of blood, on average, came from one heparinised draw per donor. What was sequenced were expressed TCRB transcripts, since all of the isolated RNA had been reverse transcribed. Data came from immunoSEQ multiplex PCR; TCRdb stores just in-frame clones and leaves some out. The sample carries about 930,000 clones, under 20% recorded once. The CDR3 sequence is 16 residues long. V trimming: 0 bases; J trimming: 4 bases; junction bases outside the gene matches: 5. The germline V gene has CDR1 LGHNA and CDR2 YNFKEQ. The chain links TRBV4-2 to TRBJ1-5; 8 bases align to TRBD1. The sequencing sample was made of naive CD4+ T cells from blood. This sequence originates from a woman younger than 35 in good health. CDR3 sequence: CASSQDVQGGNQPQHF. CDR3 nucleotides: TGTGCCAGCAGCCAAGACGTACAGGGGGGAAATCAGCCCCAGCATTTT.